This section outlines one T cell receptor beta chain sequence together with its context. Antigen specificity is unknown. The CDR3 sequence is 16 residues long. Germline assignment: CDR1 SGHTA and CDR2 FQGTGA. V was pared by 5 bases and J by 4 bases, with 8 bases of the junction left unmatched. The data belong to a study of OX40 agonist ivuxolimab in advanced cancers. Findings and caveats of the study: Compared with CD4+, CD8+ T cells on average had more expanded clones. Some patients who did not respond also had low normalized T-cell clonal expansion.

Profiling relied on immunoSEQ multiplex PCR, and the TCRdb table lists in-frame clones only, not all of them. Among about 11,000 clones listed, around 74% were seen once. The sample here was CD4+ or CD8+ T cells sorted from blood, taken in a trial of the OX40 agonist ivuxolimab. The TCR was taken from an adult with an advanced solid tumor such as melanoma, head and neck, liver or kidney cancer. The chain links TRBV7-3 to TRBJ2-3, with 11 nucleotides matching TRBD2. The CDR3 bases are TGTGCCAGCAGCCCGCTAGCGGGGGGCGGAGCAGATACGCAGTATTTT. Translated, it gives CASSPLAGGGADTQYF.